This TCR beta chain appears in the sequencing data of a study of blood T cell repertoires in COVID-19. As for this clone: The junction and the germline gene differ at one end; a read error may be behind it.

The CDR3 has 12 residues. Per germline, CDR1 MDHEN and CDR2 SYDVKM. Sequencing used immunoSEQ multiplex PCR; TCRdb keeps in-frame clones, though not all of them. This sample has under 250,000 clones, with more than 70% found just once. This clonotype originated in a woman of 80 years or more with COVID-19, enrolled during active disease. This chain uses TRBV28 with TRBJ1-6; D is possibly TRBD1 (5 bases). Sequenced: peripheral blood. The CDR3 coding sequence is TGTGCTAGCAGGGAGGAGAATTCACCCCTCCACTTT. As protein: CASREENSPLHF.